This TCR beta chain was found in a study of shared clonotypes between healthy human individuals. This CDR3 spans 14 amino acids. Germline CDR1 and CDR2: GTSNPN and SVGIG (reference sequence). Trimming cost V 5 bases and J 4 bases, with 18 bases left between them. Profiled with immunoSEQ multiplex PCR; TCRdb holds only in-frame clones, not every one. The table lists hundreds of thousands of clones, 55% to 85% of them singletons. J is TRBJ2-7 and V is TRBV30; tentative D call: TRBD2 (6 bases). The source is a young woman in good health. The sequencing sample was made of memory CD4+ T cells sorted from blood. Subset noted: CD45RA-negative fraction. The CDR3 sequence is CAWASGTPPYEQYF. DNA for the CDR3: TGTGCCTGGGCTTCGGGGACTCCACCTTACGAGCAGTACTTC.